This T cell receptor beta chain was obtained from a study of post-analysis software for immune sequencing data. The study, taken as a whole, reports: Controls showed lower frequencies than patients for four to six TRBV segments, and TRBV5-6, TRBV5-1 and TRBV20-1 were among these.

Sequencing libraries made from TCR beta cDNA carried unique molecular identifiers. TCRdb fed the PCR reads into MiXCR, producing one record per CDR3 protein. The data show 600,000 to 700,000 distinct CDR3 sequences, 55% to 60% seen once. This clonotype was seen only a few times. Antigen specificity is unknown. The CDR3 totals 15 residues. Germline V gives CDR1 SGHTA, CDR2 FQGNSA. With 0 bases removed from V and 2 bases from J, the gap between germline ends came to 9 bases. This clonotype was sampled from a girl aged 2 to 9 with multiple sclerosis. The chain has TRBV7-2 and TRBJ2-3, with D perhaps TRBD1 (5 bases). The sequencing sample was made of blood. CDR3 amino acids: CASSLATVFTDTQYF. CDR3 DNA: TGTGCCAGCAGCTTAGCGACAGTTTTCACAGATACGCAGTATTTT.